The rows below give T cell receptor beta chains drawn from one sample of a study of neurological immune-mediated disorders. TCRdb independently ran MiXCR on the 5' RACE reads; one entry per CDR3 protein. The table shows tens of thousands of distinct CDR3 sequences, with 2.5% occurring only once. Sequencing input: PBMCs. The receptor set was obtained from a man aged 50 or older with multiple sclerosis. Each CDR3 is given with its conserved first and last residue. A D gene is named only where the DNA matches it firmly. A clone size is listed for some rows: how often the clone was seen (once, few, many), or a class if it is expanded.

clone size: many
D gene: .
V gene: TRBV10-3
J gene: TRBJ1-1
CDR3 protein: CAISEWGGMGDEAFF
CDR3 DNA: TGTGCCATCAGTGAGTGGGGCGGTATGGGCGATGAAGCTTTCTTT

clone size: few
D gene: .
V gene: TRBV6-5
J gene: TRBJ1-4
CDR3 protein: CASSYSMSANEKLFF
CDR3 DNA: TGTGCCAGCAGTTACTCGATGTCCGCTAATGAAAAACTGTTTTTT

clone size: many
D gene: .
V gene: TRBV29-1
J gene: TRBJ1-1
CDR3 protein: CSVGQKNTEAFF
CDR3 DNA: TGCAGCGTTGGACAGAAGAACACTGAAGCTTTCTTT

clone size: many
D gene: TRBD1
V gene: TRBV9
J gene: TRBJ2-1
CDR3 protein: CASSLQGAPTDEQFF
CDR3 DNA: TGTGCCAGCAGCTTACAGGGGGCCCCTACCGATGAGCAGTTCTTC

clone size: many
D gene: .
V gene: TRBV20-1
J gene: TRBJ1-1
CDR3 protein: CSARGPLVPEAFF
CDR3 DNA: TGCAGTGCTAGGGGGCCTTTGGTTCCTGAAGCTTTCTTT

clone size: many
D gene: .
V gene: TRBV5-1
J gene: TRBJ1-2
CDR3 protein: CASSTGDGGGYTF
CDR3 DNA: TGCGCCAGCAGCACCGGGGATGGGGGCGGCTACACCTTC

clone size: many
D gene: .
V gene: TRBV20-1
J gene: TRBJ1-1
CDR3 protein: CSASAHGGGTEAFF
CDR3 DNA: TGCAGTGCTAGTGCACACGGAGGTGGCACTGAAGCTTTCTTT

clone size: many
D gene: TRBD2
V gene: TRBV9
J gene: TRBJ2-3
CDR3 protein: CASSPGGGAAPGDTQYF
CDR3 DNA: TGTGCCAGCAGCCCGGGCGGGGGGGCGGCCCCCGGGGATACGCAGTATTTT

clone size: many
D gene: .
V gene: TRBV20-1
J gene: TRBJ2-5
CDR3 protein: CSAQTTPKETQYF
CDR3 DNA: TGCAGTGCCCAGACTACCCCCAAGGAGACCCAGTACTTC

clone size: many
D gene: .
V gene: TRBV5-6
J gene: TRBJ2-5
CDR3 protein: CASSLGWSETQYF
CDR3 DNA: TGTGCCAGCAGCTTGGGTTGGAGCGAGACCCAGTACTTC

clone size: many
D gene: TRBD1
V gene: TRBV7-2
J gene: TRBJ1-4
CDR3 protein: CASSSGQPNEKLFF
CDR3 DNA: TGTGCCAGCAGCTCGGGACAGCCAAATGAAAAACTGTTTTTT

clone size: many
D gene: .
V gene: TRBV5-1
J gene: TRBJ1-1
CDR3 protein: CASSSREAATAFF
CDR3 DNA: TGCGCCAGCAGCTCGAGGGAGGCCGCGACGGCTTTCTTT

clone size: many
D gene: .
V gene: TRBV18
J gene: TRBJ2-2
CDR3 protein: CASSRGNTGELFF
CDR3 DNA: TGTGCCAGCTCACGGGGGAACACCGGGGAGCTGTTTTTT

clone size: many
D gene: .
V gene: TRBV5-1
J gene: TRBJ2-3
CDR3 protein: CASSLGLGESSTDTQYF
CDR3 DNA: TGCGCCAGCAGCTTGGGACTAGGGGAATCTAGCACAGATACGCAGTATTTT

clone size: .
D gene: .
V gene: TRBV12-3/TRBV12-4
J gene: TRBJ2-6
CDR3 protein: CASRTDNGPGANVLTF
CDR3 DNA: TGTGCCAGCAGAACGGACAATGGTCCTGGGGCCAACGTCCTGACTTTC

clone size: many
D gene: TRBD2
V gene: TRBV5-5
J gene: TRBJ2-1
CDR3 protein: CASSLASSGGPYNEQFF
CDR3 DNA: TGTGCCAGCAGCTTGGCCTCTAGCGGGGGGCCCTACAATGAGCAGTTCTTC

clone size: many
D gene: .
V gene: TRBV5-6
J gene: TRBJ1-2
CDR3 protein: CASSELTGFGYTF
CDR3 DNA: TGTGCCAGCAGCGAATTAACAGGGTTTGGCTACACCTTC

clone size: once
D gene: .
V gene: TRBV12-3/TRBV12-4
J gene: TRBJ1-1
CDR3 protein: CASSTQGMNTEAFF
CDR3 DNA: TGTGCCAGCAGTACTCAGGGGATGAACACTGAAGCTTTCTTT

clone size: many
D gene: .
V gene: TRBV5-1
J gene: TRBJ2-7
CDR3 protein: CASSLDAGRAYEQYF
CDR3 DNA: TGCGCCAGCAGCTTGGATGCAGGGAGAGCCTACGAGCAGTACTTC

clone size: many
D gene: TRBD1
V gene: TRBV7-2
J gene: TRBJ1-1
CDR3 protein: CASSLHRGPTEAFF
CDR3 DNA: TGTGCCAGCAGCTTACACAGGGGGCCCACTGAAGCTTTCTTT

clone size: many
D gene: TRBD1
V gene: TRBV9
J gene: TRBJ2-5
CDR3 protein: CASSAGTGGLQETQYF
CDR3 DNA: TGTGCCAGCAGCGCCGGGACAGGGGGTCTCCAAGAGACCCAGTACTTC

clone size: few
D gene: .
V gene: TRBV9
J gene: TRBJ2-3
CDR3 protein: CASSAAVADTQYF
CDR3 DNA: TGTGCCAGCAGCGCGGCCGTGGCAGATACGCAGTATTTT

clone size: many
D gene: .
V gene: TRBV12-3/TRBV12-4
J gene: TRBJ1-1
CDR3 protein: CASSNIENTEAFF
CDR3 DNA: TGTGCCAGCAGCAATATAGAGAACACTGAAGCTTTCTTT

clone size: .
D gene: TRBD1
V gene: TRBV6-5
J gene: TRBJ1-2
CDR3 protein: CASSSVRGHGYTF
CDR3 DNA: TGTGCCAGCAGTTCGGTTAGGGGGCACGGCTACACCTTC

clone size: few
D gene: .
V gene: TRBV7-6
J gene: TRBJ1-6
CDR3 protein: CASSLRGVDSPLNF
CDR3 DNA: TGTGCCAGCAGCTTAAGAGGGGTTGATTCACCCCTCAACTTT

clone size: many
D gene: TRBD1
V gene: TRBV6-1
J gene: TRBJ2-7
CDR3 protein: CASSEAGTGGYEQYF
CDR3 DNA: TGTGCCAGCAGTGAAGCCGGGACAGGGGGCTACGAGCAGTACTTC

clone size: many
D gene: .
V gene: TRBV28
J gene: TRBJ2-1
CDR3 protein: CASSLSGEDNEQFF
CDR3 DNA: TGTGCCAGCAGTTTATCAGGGGAGGACAATGAGCAGTTCTTC

clone size: many
D gene: TRBD2
V gene: TRBV3-1
J gene: TRBJ2-5
CDR3 protein: CASSLGLAGPVSETQYF
CDR3 DNA: TGTGCCAGCAGCTTGGGACTAGCGGGGCCCGTATCGGAGACCCAGTACTTC

clone size: many
D gene: .
V gene: TRBV12-3/TRBV12-4
J gene: TRBJ1-5
CDR3 protein: CASTRGVVQPQHF
CDR3 DNA: TGTGCCAGCACCCGAGGGGTCGTTCAGCCCCAGCATTTT

clone size: many
D gene: .
V gene: TRBV20-1
J gene: TRBJ1-2
CDR3 protein: CSARDQQYYGYTF
CDR3 DNA: TGCAGTGCTAGAGACCAGCAGTACTATGGCTACACCTTC

clone size: many
D gene: .
V gene: TRBV9
J gene: TRBJ1-3
CDR3 protein: CASSVGPGNTIYF
CDR3 DNA: TGTGCCAGCAGCGTAGGTCCCGGAAACACCATATATTTT

clone size: many
D gene: TRBD1
V gene: TRBV5-1
J gene: TRBJ2-7
CDR3 protein: CASSLGGTATYEQYF
CDR3 DNA: TGCGCCAGCAGCTTGGGTGGGACAGCTACCTACGAGCAGTACTTC

clone size: few
D gene: .
V gene: TRBV5-1
J gene: TRBJ1-6
CDR3 protein: CASSLEGVIASPLHF
CDR3 DNA: TGCGCCAGCAGCTTGGAGGGGGTAATTGCTTCACCCCTCCACTTT

clone size: many
D gene: .
V gene: TRBV12-3/TRBV12-4
J gene: TRBJ1-4
CDR3 protein: CASRPQGLGGKLFF
CDR3 DNA: TGTGCCAGCAGGCCACAGGGACTTGGTGGAAAACTGTTTTTT

clone size: many
D gene: TRBD1
V gene: TRBV5-1
J gene: TRBJ1-1
CDR3 protein: CASSSIGTVGNTEAFF
CDR3 DNA: TGCGCCAGCAGCTCTATAGGGACAGTGGGGAACACTGAAGCTTTCTTT

clone size: many
D gene: .
V gene: TRBV12-3/TRBV12-4
J gene: TRBJ1-4
CDR3 protein: CASTRGGGVEKLFF
CDR3 DNA: TGTGCCAGCACCCGGGGGGGGGGCGTCGAAAAACTGTTTTTT

clone size: many
D gene: .
V gene: TRBV6-5
J gene: TRBJ2-7
CDR3 protein: CASRNSRGSYEQYF
CDR3 DNA: TGTGCCAGCCGCAATAGCAGGGGATCCTACGAGCAGTACTTC

clone size: many
D gene: TRBD2
V gene: TRBV5-1
J gene: TRBJ2-7
CDR3 protein: CASSMGLREEQYF
CDR3 DNA: TGCGCCAGCAGCATGGGACTAAGGGAAGAGCAGTACTTC

clone size: many
D gene: TRBD1
V gene: TRBV7-9
J gene: TRBJ2-7
CDR3 protein: CASSVRTGGTMRGEQYF
CDR3 DNA: TGTGCCAGCAGCGTAAGGACAGGGGGCACTATGAGGGGCGAGCAGTACTTC

clone size: many
D gene: TRBD1
V gene: TRBV6-5
J gene: TRBJ2-2
CDR3 protein: CASSYSRTGDVAGELFF
CDR3 DNA: TGTGCCAGCAGTTATTCCCGGACAGGGGATGTGGCCGGGGAGCTGTTTTTT

clone size: many
D gene: TRBD2
V gene: TRBV7-9
J gene: TRBJ2-1
CDR3 protein: CASSLGLAGDHFNEQFF
CDR3 DNA: TGTGCCAGCAGCTTGGGACTAGCGGGGGACCATTTCAATGAGCAGTTCTTC

clone size: many
D gene: TRBD1
V gene: TRBV10-3
J gene: TRBJ2-7
CDR3 protein: CAISEWTGPYEQYF
CDR3 DNA: TGTGCCATCAGTGAGTGGACAGGACCCTACGAGCAGTACTTC

clone size: .
D gene: .
V gene: TRBV20-1
J gene: TRBJ1-1
CDR3 protein: CSPSTDFTEAFF
CDR3 DNA: TGCAGTCCATCGACTGATTTCACTGAAGCTTTCTTT

clone size: many
D gene: .
V gene: TRBV9
J gene: TRBJ2-3
CDR3 protein: CASSVVGGEVADTQYF
CDR3 DNA: TGTGCCAGCAGCGTAGTTGGGGGAGAGGTTGCAGATACGCAGTATTTT

clone size: many
D gene: .
V gene: TRBV4-3
J gene: TRBJ2-6
CDR3 protein: CASSQDMVKGFSGANVLTF
CDR3 DNA: TGCGCCAGCAGCCAAGATATGGTAAAGGGCTTCTCTGGGGCCAACGTCCTGACTTTC

clone size: many
D gene: TRBD2
V gene: TRBV28
J gene: TRBJ2-7
CDR3 protein: CASTAVGGMYEQYF
CDR3 DNA: TGTGCCAGCACGGCAGTCGGGGGGATGTACGAGCAGTACTTC

clone size: many
D gene: .
V gene: TRBV3-1
J gene: TRBJ2-3
CDR3 protein: CASRPEEGASYF
CDR3 DNA: TGTGCCAGCAGGCCCGAGGAGGGGGCGTCGTATTTT